Below, 22 T cell receptor beta chains from the same sample are listed, as sequenced in a study of T cell repertoires in cytomegalovirus infection. Each CDR3 protein is one row after TCRdb ran MiXCR on the reads. The data contain over 150,000 distinct CDR3 sequences, about a sixth of them singletons. Sequencing input: CD8+ T cells from PBMCs. These receptors came from a human donor in good health (CMV status not recorded). Some clones in this sample may be carry-over from other donors' samples.

This clonotype was detected ten times or more. The chain links TRBV5-6 to TRBJ2-7; D might be TRBD2 (5 bases). Germline CDR1 and CDR2: SGHDT and YYEEEE. The germline V and J ends were trimmed by 0 bases and 4 bases, with 11 bases remaining between them. The CDR3 totals 14 residues. The CDR3 nucleotides are TGTGCCAGCAGCTTGGCCGGCACTAGTTACGAGCAGTACTTC. It yields the protein CASSLAGTSYEQYF.

The sample holds a few counts of this clonotype. The chain combines TRBV29-1 with TRBJ2-7; the D is unclear. Germline loops: CDR1 SQVTM, CDR2 ANQGSEA. The CDR3 length is 10 residues. V was shortened by 5 bases and J by 3 bases, with 5 bases between the two germline ends. This chain's CDR3 is CSVLGYEQYF. For the CDR3, the DNA is TGCAGCGTTCTTGGCTACGAGCAGTACTTC.

This rearrangement joins TRBV6-8 to TRBJ1-1; D unclear. Between the trimmed V and J ends, which lost 0 bases and 4 bases, there was a span of 9 bases. Germline V gene lookup returns CDR1 MNHGY and CDR2 SAAAGT. The CDR3 runs 14 residues. The CDR3, as DNA: TGTGCCAGCAGTTACTCCGGGTCTGGCACTGAAGCTTTCTTT. Translating gives CASSYSGSGTEAFF.

The chain combines TRBV7-6 with TRBJ2-1; D is tentatively TRBD1 or TRBD2 (5 bases each). Trimming cost V 2 bases and J 7 bases, with 6 bases left between them. The CDR3 is made up of 12 amino acids. The germline gives CDR1 SGHVS, CDR2 FNYEAQ. In DNA form, the CDR3 reads TGTGCCAGCAGCTTATGGGGGAATGAGCAGTTCTTC. Its translation: CASSLWGNEQFF. Based on the CDR3 plus reference TRBV7-6 and TRBJ2-1, the full variable domain is GAGVSQSPRYKVTKRGQDVALRCDPISGHVSLYWYRQALGQGPEFLTYFNYEAQQDKSGLPNDRFSAERPEGSISTLTIQRTEQRDSAMYRCASSLWGNEQFFGPGTRLTVL.

The chain uses TRBV7-9 and TRBJ2-3; the D call may be TRBD1 or TRBD2 (6 bases each). The CDR3 sequence is 12 residues long. V shed 5 bases and J shed 9 bases, with 12 bases lying between them. Germline loops: CDR1 SEHNR, CDR2 FQNEAQ (reference sequence). The CDR3 reads CASSPGGSTQYF. The CDR3 DNA sequence: TGTGCCAGCAGCCCCGGGGGCTCCACGCAGTATTTT.

The V call is TRBV6-2 or TRBV6-3, the J call TRBJ2-5, with D possibly matching TRBD2 (5 bases). The CDR3 sequence is 13 residues long. The germline CDR1 and CDR2 sequences are MNHEY and SVGEGT. Trimming took off 1 base at V and 10 bases at J, with 13 bases between the two ends. CDR3: CASSYLDSKGQYF. Written as DNA, the CDR3 is TGTGCCAGCAGTTACTTGGACTCTAAGGGCCAGTACTTC.

This clonotype ranks as medium-sized (0.01 to 0.1%). The chain carries TRBV28 and TRBJ2-4; 9 nucleotides line up with TRBD1. CDR1 and CDR2 from the germline V gene are MDHEN and SYDVKM. Unmatched junction bases numbered 11, after V lost 6 bases and J lost 8 bases. CDR3 size: 15 residues. The CDR3 DNA reads as TGTGCCAGCAGCCCTGGGACAGGGAGGGAGGACATTCAGTACTTC. It codes for CASSPGTGREDIQYF.

This clonotype was counted a few times. The CDR3 bases are TGTGCCAGCAGCTCCGACGGGACACTCACAGATACGCAGTATTTT. Encoded protein: CASSSDGTLTDTQYF. The chain is built from TRBV27 and TRBJ2-3; D possibly corresponds to TRBD1 (6 bases). The CDR3 runs to 15 residues. V lost 6 bases and J lost 2, with 15 bases in between. CDR1 and CDR2 from the germline V gene are MNHEY and SMNVEV (reference sequence).

The chain couples TRBV7-2 to TRBJ2-7; D unclear. Germline lookup yields CDR1 SGHTA and CDR2 FQGNSA. V lost 1 base and J 4 bases, leaving 14 bases between the germline ends. This CDR3 has 15 residues. The CDR3 DNA reads as TGTGCCAGCAGCTTAGGCGGCAGGACGAGTTACGAGCAGTACTTC. This sequence encodes CASSLGGRTSYEQYF.

A few counts support this clonotype. The J gene is TRBJ2-7, the V gene TRBV28, with a tentative D call TRBD1 (5 bases). V shed 2 bases and J shed 5 bases, with 13 bases lying between them. The length of the CDR3 is 14 residues. CDR1 and CDR2 from the germline V gene are MDHEN and SYDVKM. DNA of the CDR3: TGTGCCAGCAGTTTAATGGAAGGGGCAAACGAGCAGTACTTC. Encoded protein: CASSLMEGANEQYF. The whole variable domain, filled in from reference TRBV28 and TRBJ2-7, reads DVKVTQSSRYLVKRTGEKVFLECVQDMDHENMFWYRQDPGLGLRLIYFSYDVKMKEKGDIPEGYSVSREKKERFSLILESASTNQTSMYLCASSLMEGANEQYFGPGTRLTVT.

This clonotype was seen a few times. The rearrangement uses TRBV27 and TRBJ2-3, with 7 bases aligning to TRBD1. J gave up 2 bases and V 6 bases, and 14 bases lay outside the gene matches. CDR1 is MNHEY and CDR2 is SMNVEV in the germline V gene (reference sequence). The CDR3 runs to 17 residues. CDR3 amino acids: CASSALTTGVLTDTQYF. CDR3 bases: TGTGCCAGCAGCGCCCTGACTACAGGGGTCCTCACAGATACGCAGTATTTT.

A few counts support this clonotype. The genes are TRBV20-1 and TRBJ2-1; D ambiguous. V was pared by 5 bases and J by 4 bases, with 6 bases between. The CDR3 is 11 residues long. CDR1 is DFQATT, CDR2 SNEGSKA, per germline (reference sequence). CDR3 in amino acids: CSAHEYNEQFF. CDR3 coding DNA: TGCAGTGCTCACGAGTACAATGAGCAGTTCTTC.

There are a few counts of this clonotype. The J gene is TRBJ2-5, the V gene TRBV28; D gene unclear. V lost 2 bases, J lost 5 bases, and 9 bases lay in between. This CDR3 has 13 amino acids. Germline V CDR1 and CDR2: MDHEN, SYDVKM. The CDR3 sequence is CASSLGVWETQYF. In DNA, the CDR3 is TGTGCCAGCAGTTTAGGGGTTTGGGAGACCCAGTACTTC.

The V and J genes are TRBV7-9 and TRBJ1-2; TRBD1 matches at 9 bases. The germline gives CDR1 SEHNR, CDR2 FQNEAQ (reference sequence). V was clipped by 5 bases and J by 4 bases; unmatched bases: 11. The CDR3 runs to 16 residues. For the CDR3, the DNA is TGTGCCAGCAGCCTATCCGGGACAGGGATCGTCTATGGCTACACCTTC. This sequence encodes CASSLSGTGIVYGYTF.

This clonotype was picked up many times. This chain connects TRBV7-2 to TRBJ2-7; TRBD2 might be the D (5 bases). Germline V gene data show CDR1 as SGHTA and CDR2 as FQGNSA. The CDR3 spans 14 residues. Trimming shortened V by 5 bases and J by 3 bases, and 14 bases separated the two germline ends. The CDR3 here is CASSPISRDYEQYF. Written as DNA, the CDR3 is TGTGCCAGCAGCCCCATCTCCCGGGACTACGAGCAGTACTTC.

The rearrangement uses TRBV27 and TRBJ2-2; 8 bases map to TRBD2. Germline V gene sequence: CDR1 MNHEY, CDR2 SMNVEV (reference sequence). The trim removed 5 bases at V and 4 bases at J, leaving 12 bases unmatched. CDR3 length: 17 amino acids. The CDR3 DNA sequence: TGTGCCAGCAGTCCACGAGCGGGGGTTTTCGTCACCGGGGAGCTGTTTTTT. Protein product: CASSPRAGVFVTGELFF.

V usage is TRBV9 and J usage is TRBJ2-1, with TRBD2 as a possible D gene (5 bases). The CDR3 loop spans 15 amino acids. The germline CDR1 and CDR2 sequences are SGDLS and YYNGEE. Trimming stripped 0 bases from V and 3 bases from J, with 10 bases between. In DNA, the CDR3 is TGTGCCAGCAGCGTAGAAGGCGGACTCTACAATGAGCAGTTCTTC. Translation gives CASSVEGGLYNEQFF.

This clonotype was observed a few times. The rearrangement joins TRBV7-2 to TRBJ2-3, with D maybe TRBD2 (6 bases). Trimming took 1 base from V and 1 from J, leaving 12 bases between them. Germline-derived CDR1 and CDR2 are SGHTA and FQGNSA. The CDR3 length is 16 residues. The CDR3 loop reads CASSLVPGGGTDTQYF. CDR3 coding DNA: TGTGCCAGCAGCTTAGTCCCAGGAGGGGGCACAGATACGCAGTATTTT. The complete variable domain, with remaining parts taken from reference TRBV7-2 and TRBJ2-3, reads GAGVSQSPSNKVTEKGKDVELRCDPISGHTALYWYRQSLGQGLEFLIYFQGNSAPDKSGLPSDRFSAERTGGSVSTLTIQRTQQEDSAVYLCASSLVPGGGTDTQYFGPGTRLTVL.

The chain couples TRBV28 to TRBJ2-7, with D unclear. Germline V gives CDR1 MDHEN, CDR2 SYDVKM. The germline V and J ends were trimmed by 5 bases and 2 bases, with 10 bases remaining between them. The CDR3 totals 13 residues. This CDR3 reads CASSPLEAYEQYF. In DNA, the CDR3 is TGTGCCAGCAGTCCCCTTGAGGCCTACGAGCAGTACTTC.

The table lists this clonotype with a few counts. This sequence joins TRBV11-2 and TRBJ2-2; 9 positions agree with TRBD2. From germline, CDR1 is SGHAT and CDR2 FQNNGV. The CDR3 has 17 amino acids. V lost 3 bases, J lost 4 bases, and 9 bases stayed unmatched. CDR3 sequence reads: CASSFHSSGGLTGELFF. CDR3 coding DNA: TGTGCCAGCAGCTTTCATAGTAGCGGGGGCCTCACCGGGGAGCTGTTTTTT. Full variable domain (rest looked up from reference TRBV11-2 and TRBJ2-2): EAGVAQSPRYKIIEKRQSVAFWCNPISGHATLYWYQQILGQGPKLLIQFQNNGVVDDSQLPKDRFSAERLKGVDSTLKIQPAKLEDSAVYLCASSFHSSGGLTGELFFGEGSRLTVL.

This rearrangement joins TRBV7-6 to TRBJ2-5; 11 bases are shared with TRBD2. The CDR3 loop spans 15 amino acids. Germline CDR1 and CDR2: SGHVS and FNYEAQ. The V gene end was trimmed by 5 bases and the J gene end by 6 bases; junction bases not matched to a gene: 8. CDR3 residues: CASSLPTSGEQTQYF. The CDR3 nucleotides read TGTGCCAGCAGCCTGCCGACTAGCGGGGAACAGACCCAGTACTTC.

This clonotype was seen a handful of times. The chain uses TRBV7-9 and TRBJ2-7, with 7 bases identical to TRBD1. V dropped 4 bases and J dropped 4; count of bases not matched to a gene: 10. From germline, CDR1 is SEHNR and CDR2 FQNEAQ (reference sequence). CDR3 length equals 15 residues. The CDR3 protein is CASSSNRQGEYEQYF. The DNA of the CDR3 is TGTGCCAGCAGCTCCAATCGGCAGGGGGAGTACGAGCAGTACTTC.